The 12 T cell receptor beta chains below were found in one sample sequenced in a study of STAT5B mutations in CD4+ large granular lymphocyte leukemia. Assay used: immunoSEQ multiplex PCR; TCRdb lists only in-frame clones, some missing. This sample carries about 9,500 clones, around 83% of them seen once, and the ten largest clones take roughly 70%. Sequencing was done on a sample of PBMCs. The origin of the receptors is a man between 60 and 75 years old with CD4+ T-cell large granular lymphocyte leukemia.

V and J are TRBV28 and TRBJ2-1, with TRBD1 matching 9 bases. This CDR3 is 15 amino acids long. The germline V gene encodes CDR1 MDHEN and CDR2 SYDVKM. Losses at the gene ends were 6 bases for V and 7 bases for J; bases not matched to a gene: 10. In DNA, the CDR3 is TGTGCCAGCAGCTCCGGACAGGGGTGGTTGAATGAGCAGTTCTTC. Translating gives CASSSGQGWLNEQFF.

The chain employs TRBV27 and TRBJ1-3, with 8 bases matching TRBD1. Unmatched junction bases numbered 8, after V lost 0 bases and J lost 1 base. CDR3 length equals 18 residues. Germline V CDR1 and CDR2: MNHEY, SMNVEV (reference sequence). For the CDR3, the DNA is TGTGCCAGCAGTTTATCCCGGACAGGGTTGGGTTCTGGAAACACCATATATTTT. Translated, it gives CASSLSRTGLGSGNTIYF.

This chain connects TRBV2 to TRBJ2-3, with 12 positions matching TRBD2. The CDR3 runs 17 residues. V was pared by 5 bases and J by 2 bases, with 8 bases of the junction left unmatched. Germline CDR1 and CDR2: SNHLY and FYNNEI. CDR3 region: CASSYRLAGDFTDTQYF. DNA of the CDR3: TGTGCCAGCAGTTACCGACTAGCGGGGGATTTCACAGATACGCAGTATTTT.

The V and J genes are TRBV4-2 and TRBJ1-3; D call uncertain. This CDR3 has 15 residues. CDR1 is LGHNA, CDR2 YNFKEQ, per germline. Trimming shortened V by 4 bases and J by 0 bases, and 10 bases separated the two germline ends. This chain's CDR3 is CASSPVSASGNTIYF. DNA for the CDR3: TGTGCCAGCAGCCCCGTGAGCGCCTCTGGAAACACCATATATTTT.

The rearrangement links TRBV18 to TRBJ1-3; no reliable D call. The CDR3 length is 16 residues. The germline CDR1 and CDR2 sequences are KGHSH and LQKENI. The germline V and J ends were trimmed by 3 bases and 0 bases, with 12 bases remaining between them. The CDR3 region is CASSPTRPISGNTIYF. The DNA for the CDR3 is TGTGCCAGCTCACCCACACGGCCTATCTCTGGAAACACCATATATTTT.

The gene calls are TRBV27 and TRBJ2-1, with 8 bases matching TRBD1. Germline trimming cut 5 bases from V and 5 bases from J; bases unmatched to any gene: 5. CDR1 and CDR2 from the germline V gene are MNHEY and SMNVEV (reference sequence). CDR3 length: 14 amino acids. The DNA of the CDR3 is TGTGCCAGCAGTCGGGACAGGAGTAACAATGAGCAGTTCTTC. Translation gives CASSRDRSNNEQFF.

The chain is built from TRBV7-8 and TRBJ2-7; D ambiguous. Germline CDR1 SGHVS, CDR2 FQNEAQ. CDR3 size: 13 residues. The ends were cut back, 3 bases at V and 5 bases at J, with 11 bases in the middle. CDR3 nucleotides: TGTGCCAGCAGCTTCCTCAGGATCGACGAGCAGTACTTC. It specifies CASSFLRIDEQYF. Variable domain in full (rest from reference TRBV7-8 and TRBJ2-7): GAGVSQSPRYKVAKRGQDVALRCDPISGHVSLFWYQQALGQGPEFLTYFQNEAQLDKSGLPSDRFFAERPEGSVSTLKIQRTQQEDSAVYLCASSFLRIDEQYFGPGTRLTVT.

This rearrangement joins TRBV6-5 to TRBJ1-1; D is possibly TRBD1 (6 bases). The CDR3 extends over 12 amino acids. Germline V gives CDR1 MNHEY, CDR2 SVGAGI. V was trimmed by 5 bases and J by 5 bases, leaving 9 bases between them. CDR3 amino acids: CASSRGGTEAFF. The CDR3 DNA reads TGTGCCAGCAGTCGAGGGGGGACTGAAGCTTTCTTT.

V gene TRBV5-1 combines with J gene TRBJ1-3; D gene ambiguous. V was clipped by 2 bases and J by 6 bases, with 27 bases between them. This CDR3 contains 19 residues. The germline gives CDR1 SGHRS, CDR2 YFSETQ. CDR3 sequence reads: CASSFITDSIFGPSNTIYF. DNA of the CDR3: TGCGCCAGCAGCTTTATTACGGACTCCATTTTCGGTCCCTCAAACACCATATATTTT.

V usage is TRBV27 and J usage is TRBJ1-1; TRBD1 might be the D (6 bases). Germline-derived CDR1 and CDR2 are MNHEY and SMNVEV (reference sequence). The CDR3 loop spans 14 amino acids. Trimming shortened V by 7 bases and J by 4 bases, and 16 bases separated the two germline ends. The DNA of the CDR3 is TGTGCCAGCACCCCGACAGGCAGGGGCACTGAAGCTTTCTTT. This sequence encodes CASTPTGRGTEAFF.

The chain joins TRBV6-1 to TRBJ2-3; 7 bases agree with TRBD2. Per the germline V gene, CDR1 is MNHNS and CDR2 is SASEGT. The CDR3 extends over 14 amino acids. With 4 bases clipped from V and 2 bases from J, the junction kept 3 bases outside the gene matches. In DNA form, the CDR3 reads TGTGCCAGCAGTGGACTAGCAGACACAGATACGCAGTATTTT. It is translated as CASSGLADTDTQYF.

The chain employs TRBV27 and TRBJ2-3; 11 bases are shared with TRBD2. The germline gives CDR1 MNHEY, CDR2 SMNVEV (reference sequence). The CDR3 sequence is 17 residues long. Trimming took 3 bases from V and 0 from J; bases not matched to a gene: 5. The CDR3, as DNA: TGTGCCAGCAGTTTTGGACTAGCGGGTACTAGCACAGATACGCAGTATTTT. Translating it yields CASSFGLAGTSTDTQYF.